Listed below are T cell receptor beta chains from one sample, sequenced in a study of T cell responses to AZD1222 COVID-19 vaccine. Some clones are missing from TCRdb's copy, which holds only in-frame ones; the method was immunoSEQ multiplex PCR. The sample carries roughly 100,000 clones, approximately 89% recorded once. The sequences come from peripheral blood, collected on day 0 of AZD1222 vaccination. These receptors were collected from an adult in good health. Both conserved end residues are part of each CDR3. The order of the fields is J gene, V gene, clone size, D gene, CDR3 protein, CDR3 DNA. D genes are given only for firm matches. Only some rows state a clone size, as once, few, many or a class for expanded clones.

>TRBJ1-2|TRBV24-1|.|.
CATSDLGHYTF
TGTGCCACCAGTGATTTGGGCCACTACACCTTC
>TRBJ2-7|TRBV2|.|TRBD1
CASSEWGGTGDYEQYF
TGTGCCAGCAGTGAATGGGGGGGGACAGGGGACTACGAGCAGTACTTC
>TRBJ1-2|TRBV5-8|.|.
CASSSKQVYGYTF
TGTGCCAGCAGCTCTAAACAGGTCTATGGCTACACCTTC
>TRBJ1-2|TRBV4-3|.|.
CASSLIRTSGGYTF
TGCGCCAGCAGCCTGATCCGGACGTCTGGGGGCTACACCTTC
>TRBJ1-2|TRBV5-1|many|TRBD1
CASSSATGGYYGYTF
TGCGCCAGCAGCTCGGCGACAGGGGGCTACTATGGCTACACCTTC
>TRBJ1-5|TRBV7-9|.|.
CASSFAGVGGQPQHF
TGTGCCAGCAGCTTTGCGGGGGTAGGGGGTCAGCCCCAGCATTTT
>TRBJ2-7|TRBV27|.|.
CASSLLTDSTPYEQYF
TGTGCCAGCAGTTTATTGACGGACTCTACACCTTACGAGCAGTACTTC
>TRBJ2-3|TRBV27|.|.
CASSRPPDITDTQYF
TGTGCCAGCAGCAGACCTCCAGATATCACAGATACGCAGTATTTT
>TRBJ2-2|TRBV5-3|.|TRBD1
CARPEGTGYTGELFF
TGTGCCAGACCTGAGGGGACAGGGTACACCGGGGAGCTGTTTTTT
>TRBJ2-3|TRBV5-1|.|.
CASKTGISTFSDTQYF
TGCGCCAGCAAGACCGGGATTAGTACTTTCTCAGATACGCAGTATTTT
>TRBJ2-7|TRBV19|.|.
CASSIQGSYEQYF
TGTGCCAGTAGTATACAGGGGTCCTACGAGCAGTACTTC
>TRBJ2-1|TRBV28|.|.
CASSFLGSYNEQFF
TGTGCCAGCAGTTTTCTCGGGAGCTACAATGAGCAGTTCTTC
>TRBJ2-1|TRBV5-1|.|TRBD2
CASSGISSGIPNEQFF
TGCGCCAGCAGCGGGATATCTAGCGGGATCCCCAATGAGCAGTTCTTC
>TRBJ2-7|TRBV5-1|.|.
CASSGYRDVGDEQYF
TGCGCCAGCAGCGGATACAGGGACGTTGGGGACGAGCAGTACTTC
>TRBJ1-1|TRBV30|.|.
CAWSVQGRVKRTEAFF
TGTGCCTGGAGTGTACAGGGAAGGGTAAAACGCACTGAAGCTTTCTTT
>TRBJ1-1|TRBV28|few|.
CASSLRGRWGQAFF
TGTGCCAGCAGTTTGAGGGGAAGGTGGGGCCAAGCTTTCTTT
>TRBJ2-3|TRBV4-3|.|.
CASSLSPSTRSTDTQYF
TGCGCCAGCAGCCTTTCCCCCTCGACCCGTAGCACAGATACGCAGTATTTT
>TRBJ2-2|TRBV7-9|.|.
CASSLYRAGELFF
TGTGCCAGCAGCTTATACAGGGCCGGGGAGCTGTTTTTT
>TRBJ1-3|TRBV19|once|.
CASTPRGAYRVGNTIYF
TGTGCCAGTACCCCCCGTGGAGCGTACCGAGTTGGAAACACCATATATTTT
>TRBJ1-2|TRBV18|.|.
CASSPGSNYGYTF
TGTGCCAGCTCACCAGGATCTAACTATGGCTACACCTTC
>TRBJ2-7|TRBV6-1|.|.
CASSEGGDEQYF
TGTGCCAGCAGTGAAGGGGGCGACGAGCAGTACTTC
>TRBJ1-5|TRBV6-5|.|TRBD1
CASSWTGLGQPQHF
TGTGCCAGCTCATGGACAGGGCTGGGACAGCCCCAGCATTTT
>TRBJ2-1|TRBV9|.|TRBD2
CASSVGGGSGEQFF
TGTGCCAGCAGCGTAGGGGGCGGGAGTGGCGAGCAGTTCTTC
>TRBJ2-1|TRBV5-1|.|.
CASSLERGGSYNEQFF
TGCGCCAGCAGCTTGGAGAGAGGCGGCTCCTACAATGAGCAGTTCTTC
>TRBJ1-2|TRBV7-2|.|TRBD1
CASSPRTGKQDGYTF
TGTGCCAGCAGCCCCCGGACAGGAAAGCAGGATGGCTACACCTTC
>TRBJ2-5|TRBV29-1|.|.
CSYGRGPQETQYF
TGCAGCTATGGTCGGGGGCCCCAAGAGACCCAGTACTTC
>TRBJ2-7|TRBV3-1/TRBV3-2|.|TRBD2
CASSQGLAGGYEQYF
TGTGCCAGCAGCCAAGGTCTGGCGGGGGGCTACGAGCAGTACTTC
>TRBJ1-5|TRBV3-1/TRBV3-2|.|.
CASSLTGNQPQHF
TGTGCCAGCAGCCTTACAGGGAACCAGCCCCAGCATTTT
>TRBJ2-7|TRBV7-9|.|TRBD1
CASSLQGEREQYF
TGTGCCAGCAGCCTACAGGGGGAGCGCGAGCAATACTTC
>TRBJ2-7|TRBV7-2|.|TRBD2
CASSLYVGLAGEQYF
TGTGCCAGCAGCTTATATGTTGGACTAGCTGGCGAGCAGTACTTC
>TRBJ2-1|TRBV14|.|TRBD2
CASSQGLVIGNEQFF
TGTGCCAGCAGCCAGGGACTAGTAATCGGCAATGAGCAGTTCTTC
>TRBJ1-2|TRBV3-1/TRBV3-2|.|.
CASSLSSGDRNYGYTF
TGTGCCAGCAGCCTATCTTCAGGGGATCGAAACTATGGCTACACCTTC
>TRBJ2-7|TRBV9|few|.
CASSVGAGTGSYEQYF
TGTGCCAGCAGCGTAGGTGCGGGGACGGGCTCCTACGAGCAGTACTTC
>TRBJ2-1|TRBV13|.|TRBD2
CASSATTSGFYNEQFF
TGTGCCAGCAGCGCGACGACTAGCGGGTTTTACAATGAGCAGTTCTTC
>TRBJ2-5|TRBV4-2|.|TRBD2
CASSHGTSRYVETQYF
TGTGCCAGCAGCCATGGGACTAGCCGATACGTGGAGACCCAGTACTTC
>TRBJ1-2|TRBV2|few|TRBD1
CASNGQGLANYGYTF
TGTGCCAGCAACGGACAGGGGCTAGCTAACTATGGCTACACCTTC
>TRBJ2-2|TRBV10-2|.|.
CASSDLWTGELFF
TGCGCCAGCAGTGATCTCTGGACCGGGGAGCTGTTTTTT
>TRBJ1-5|TRBV6-5|few|.
CASSYDRGQPQHF
TGTGCCAGCAGTTACGACCGTGGACAGCCCCAGCATTTT
>TRBJ1-5|TRBV6-2/TRBV6-3|.|.
CASSLGFGGLQPQHF
TGTGCCAGCAGTTTAGGGTTTGGGGGGCTTCAGCCCCAGCATTTT
>TRBJ1-1|TRBV25-1|.|.
CASSEGWQRNTEAFF
TGTGCCAGCAGTGAAGGGTGGCAAAGGAACACTGAAGCTTTCTTT